These 26 T cell receptor beta chains were all obtained from the same sample, sequenced in a study of cytomegalovirus exposure and HLA in healthy donors. The PCR ran on 60 Vbeta and 13 Jbeta primers. Sequenced by immunoSEQ multiplex PCR; TCRdb stores in-frame clones only, minus some. Counted here are approximately 130,000 clones, 85% occurring once; the ten biggest clones make up about 7%. The source material was PBMCs. All receptors derive from a woman in her thirties in good health and CMV-seropositive.

This sequence joins TRBV6-5 and TRBJ2-1, with D maybe TRBD2 (6 bases). The V gene lost 0 bases and the J gene lost 9 bases, with 12 bases spanning the gap. This CDR3 region has 14 residues. The germline V gene has CDR1 MNHEY and CDR2 SVGAGI. The CDR3 bases are TGTGCCAGCAGTTACTCATCGGGGGAGATTGAGCAGTTCTTC. Its translation: CASSYSSGEIEQFF.

The V call is TRBV7-2, the J call TRBJ1-5, with TRBD1 matching 7 bases. The CDR3 contains 13 residues. Germline loops: CDR1 SGHTA, CDR2 FQGNSA. The ends lost 5 bases at V and 11 bases at J; junction bases unmatched: 9. The CDR3 protein is CASSADRFEAQHF. The CDR3 DNA is TGTGCCAGCAGCGCGGACAGGTTTGAGGCCCAGCATTTT.

This sequence joins TRBV4-1 and TRBJ2-5; 10 positions match TRBD1. Trimming took 2 bases from V and 3 from J; bases not matched to a gene: 3. CDR3 length equals 15 residues. Germline lookup yields CDR1 MGHRA and CDR2 YSYEKL. The DNA for the CDR3 is TGCGCCAGCAGCCAACCCGGGACAGGGGAAGAGACCCAGTACTTC. It yields the protein CASSQPGTGEETQYF.

Details on this clone: Other DNA variants within this sample encode the same CDR3. The chain recombines TRBV10-3 with TRBJ1-2; 11 bases are a match to TRBD1. The CDR3 runs to 13 residues. Germline assignment: CDR1 ENHRY and CDR2 SYGVKD. The J segment lost 9 bases and the V segment lost 2 bases, leaving 2 bases of the junction unmatched. The DNA of the CDR3 is TGTGCCATCAGTGAGGGGACAGGGGGGAGCTACACCTTC. Translated, it gives CAISEGTGGSYTF.

Notes on this clone: One junction end does not reproduce the germline sequence, and a read error may be involved. The sample contains more than one DNA sequence encoding this CDR3. This rearrangement joins TRBV10-3 to TRBJ1-1; D is possibly TRBD1 (5 bases). This CDR3 region has 13 residues. CDR1 and CDR2 (germline): ENHRY, SYGVKD. The CDR3 loop reads CAISGVGADEAFF. The CDR3 bases are TGTGCCATCAGTGGAGTAGGGGCAGATGAAGCTTTCTTC.

The chain uses TRBV5-5 and TRBJ2-7; possibly TRBD2 for D (6 bases). CDR3 length equals 15 residues. CDR1 and CDR2 (germline): SGHKS, YYEKEE (reference sequence). Trimming removed 4 bases from V and 2 bases from J, with 16 bases in between. For the CDR3, the DNA is TGTGCCAGCAGCACCTCCCGGGAGCCTACCTACGAGCAGTACTTC. Protein sequence: CASSTSREPTYEQYF.

The chain employs TRBV6-5 and TRBJ1-5; D not resolved. The V end was cut by 0 bases, the J end by 5 bases, with 8 bases between. This CDR3 comprises 14 residues. CDR1 is MNHEY and CDR2 is SVGAGI in the germline V gene. CDR3 DNA sequence: TGTGCCAGCAGTTACTCGGGGAGGTATCAGCCCCAGCATTTT. It encodes CASSYSGRYQPQHF.

The chain has TRBV7-6 and TRBJ2-5; D possibly corresponds to TRBD1 (6 bases). The germline V gene has CDR1 SGHVS and CDR2 FNYEAQ. The CDR3 sequence is 12 residues long. V dropped 3 bases and J dropped 5 bases, with 7 bases sitting between them. CDR3 coding DNA: TGTGCCAGCAGCTTTACAGGGGAGACCCAGTACTTC. It encodes CASSFTGETQYF.

This rearrangement joins TRBV28 to TRBJ1-1; D ambiguous. Germline loops: CDR1 MDHEN, CDR2 SYDVKM. V lost 6 bases and J lost 1, with 9 bases in between. CDR3 length equals 13 residues. CDR3 loop: CASREATNTEAFF. The CDR3 coding sequence is TGTGCCAGCAGGGAGGCGACGAACACTGAAGCTTTCTTT.

Regarding this clone: The germline gene is not matched at one end of the junction; a read error may be the cause. The V and J genes are TRBV7-7 and TRBJ1-5; D might be TRBD1 (5 bases). Germline-derived CDR1 and CDR2 are SSHAT and FNYEAQ (reference sequence). The CDR3 covers 15 residues. CDR3 protein: CASSLEVRTSKPQHF. DNA for the CDR3: TGTGCTAGCAGCTTAGAAGTGCGGACAAGTAAGCCCCAGCATTTT.

The V and J genes are TRBV28 and TRBJ1-6; D ambiguous. V lost 6 bases to trimming and J lost 10 bases, with 7 bases between them. The CDR3 runs to 11 residues. Germline-derived CDR1 and CDR2 are MDHEN and SYDVKM. The CDR3 here is CASSFLSPLHF. In nucleotides, the CDR3 is TGTGCCAGCAGCTTCCTGTCACCCCTCCACTTT. The whole variable domain, remainder taken from reference TRBV28 and TRBJ1-6, is DVKVTQSSRYLVKRTGEKVFLECVQDMDHENMFWYRQDPGLGLRLIYFSYDVKMKEKGDIPEGYSVSREKKERFSLILESASTNQTSMYLCASSFLSPLHFGNGTRLTVT.

This clone was picked up a small number of times. The chain recombines TRBV5-8 with TRBJ1-2; D remains ambiguous. V dropped 0 bases and J dropped 0 bases, with 6 bases sitting between them. CDR3 length: 14 residues. Germline V CDR1 and CDR2: SGHTS, YDEGEE. CDR3: CASSLVTANYGYTF. The CDR3 DNA is TGTGCCAGCAGCTTGGTTACAGCTAACTATGGCTACACCTTC.

In its sample, this clone was seen once. The chain carries TRBV2 and TRBJ2-7; 9 positions agree with TRBD2. The CDR3 contains 15 residues. J was trimmed by 4 bases and V by 6 bases; bases with no gene match: 10. The germline CDR1 and CDR2 sequences are SNHLY and FYNNEI. This CDR3 reads CASSAERGERYEQYF. In DNA form, the CDR3 reads TGTGCCAGCAGCGCGGAGCGGGGGGAAAGGTACGAGCAGTACTTC.

This sequence joins TRBV18 and TRBJ1-5, with 7 positions matching TRBD1. Germline CDR1 is KGHSH and CDR2 is LQKENI. With V trimmed by 6 bases and J by 1 base, 9 bases remained unmatched. The CDR3 is made up of 16 amino acids. This CDR3 reads CASSLTTGVSNQPQHF. The CDR3 DNA reads TGTGCCAGCTCGCTAACAACAGGGGTAAGCAATCAGCCCCAGCATTTT.

This clone is a singleton in its sample. In the same sample, other DNA sequences code for this CDR3. The genes are TRBV9 and TRBJ2-2; 10 bases agree with TRBD2. CDR3 length: 15 amino acids. Germline CDR1 and CDR2: SGDLS and YYNGEE. V lost 0 bases and J lost 5; bases outside the gene matches: 1. The CDR3 DNA reads as TGTGCCAGCAGCGTAGGTAGCGGGGGGACCGGGGAGCTGTTTTTT. Residues: CASSVGSGGTGELFF.

The J gene is TRBJ1-2, the V gene TRBV4-1; D perhaps matches TRBD1 (5 bases). The germline CDR1 and CDR2 sequences are MGHRA and YSYEKL. The length of the CDR3 is 17 residues. The V gene lost 3 bases and the J gene lost 4 bases, with 21 bases spanning the gap. CDR3 in amino acids: CASSHGEREGKAYGYTF. DNA of the CDR3: TGCGCCAGCAGCCACGGGGAGCGGGAGGGGAAAGCCTATGGCTACACCTTC.

Regarding this clone: The junction differs from germline at one of its ends, possibly a read error. The rearrangement links TRBV2 to TRBJ1-1, with a possible D match to TRBD1 (6 bases). This CDR3 comprises 14 residues. Germline V CDR1 and CDR2: SNHLY, FYNNEI. This CDR3 reads CASSEGGGKTEAFF. The DNA of the CDR3 is TGTGCCAGCAGCGAAGGGGGGGGAAAAACTGAAGCTTTCTTT.

V usage is TRBV29-1 and J usage is TRBJ1-1; D is uncertain. The CDR3 extends over 11 amino acids. The germline V and J ends were trimmed by 4 bases and 0 bases, with 3 bases remaining between them. The germline CDR1 and CDR2 sequences are SQVTM and ANQGSEA. CDR3 bases: TGCAGCGTTGGGCTGAACACTGAAGCTTTCTTT. Amino acid sequence: CSVGLNTEAFF.

The V gene is TRBV6-1, the J gene TRBJ2-1; 13 nucleotides agree with TRBD2. The V segment lost 6 bases and the J segment 9 bases; nucleotides outside the gene matches: 8. This CDR3 has 15 amino acids. Per the germline V gene, CDR1 is MNHNS and CDR2 is SASEGT. DNA for the CDR3: TGTGCCAGCAGGAGGGGCGGACTAGCGGGAGTTGAGCAGTTCTTC. It encodes CASRRGGLAGVEQFF.

The chain uses TRBV14 and TRBJ2-3, with 9 bases aligning to TRBD2. After removal of 3 bases from V and 6 bases from J, the junction contained 7 bases not matched to a gene. The CDR3 has 15 residues. Germline CDR1 reads SGHDN; CDR2 reads FVKESK. The CDR3 DNA sequence: TGTGCCAGCAGCCAGCAGCTAGCGGGATCCGATACGCAGTATTTT. It specifies CASSQQLAGSDTQYF. The full variable domain, with the rest looked up from reference TRBV14 and TRBJ2-3, is EAGVTQFPSHSVIEKGQTVTLRCDPISGHDNLYWYRRVMGKEIKFLLHFVKESKQDESGMPNNRFLAERTGGTYSTLKVQPAELEDSGVYFCASSQQLAGSDTQYFGPGTRLTVL.

The J gene is TRBJ2-3, the V gene TRBV6-4; D is unclear. Germline V CDR1 and CDR2: MRHNA, SNTAGT. This CDR3 region has 16 residues. The V and J ends lost 0 bases and 3 bases respectively, with 13 bases between them. As DNA, the CDR3 is TGTGCCAGCAGTGACTCTCAGGCAGGCGCGACAGATACGCAGTATTTT. As protein: CASSDSQAGATDTQYF.

This clone was picked up a small number of times. The gene calls are TRBV19 and TRBJ2-1; TRBD2 aligns across 10 bases. J was trimmed by 2 bases and V by 6 bases; bases with no gene match: 4. The CDR3 totals 15 residues. The germline V gene has CDR1 LNHDA and CDR2 SQIVND (reference sequence). The CDR3 DNA follows: TGTGCCAGTAGCTCCAGCGGGAGGGCCTACAATGAGCAGTTCTTC. Its translation: CASSSSGRAYNEQFF.

This chain uses TRBV5-1 with TRBJ2-3; 9 bases fit TRBD2. The CDR3 has 15 amino acids. V shed 1 base, J shed 3 bases, and the junction held 3 bases outside the gene matches. Germline V gene lookup returns CDR1 SGHRS and CDR2 YFSETQ. The CDR3 reads CASSLRLAETDTQYF. Written as DNA, the CDR3 is TGCGCCAGCAGCTTGAGACTAGCGGAAACAGATACGCAGTATTTT. Combining the CDR3 with reference TRBV5-1 and TRBJ2-3 gives the whole variable domain KAGVTQTPRYLIKTRGQQVTLSCSPISGHRSVSWYQQTPGQGLQFLFEYFSETQRNKGNFPGRFSGRQFSNSRSEMNVSTLELGDSALYLCASSLRLAETDTQYFGPGTRLTVL.

V usage is TRBV29-1 and J usage is TRBJ2-1; D possibly corresponds to TRBD2 (5 bases). CDR1 is SQVTM, CDR2 ANQGSEA, per germline. This CDR3 is built from 12 residues. Trimming shortened V by 5 bases and J by 2 bases, and 7 bases separated the two germline ends. The CDR3 sequence is CSVRGTYNEQFF. DNA for the CDR3: TGCAGCGTTCGAGGGACCTACAATGAGCAGTTCTTC.

The rearrangement links TRBV7-9 to TRBJ1-1; D unresolved. Per germline, CDR1 SEHNR and CDR2 FQNEAQ (reference sequence). The CDR3 length is 11 residues. The germline V and J ends were trimmed by 1 base and 11 bases, with 8 bases remaining between them. The CDR3 loop reads CASSLELEAFF. CDR3 sequence (DNA): TGTGCCAGCAGCTTAGAATTAGAGGCTTTCTTT.

In this sample, this clone turned up a few times. The CDR3, as DNA: TGTGCCAGTACTCCACAGGGGGTTAACACTGAAGCTTTCTTT. Amino acid sequence: CASTPQGVNTEAFF. The genes are TRBV19 and TRBJ1-1; 8 bases align to TRBD1. CDR3 length: 14 amino acids. Trimming at V came to 7 bases and at J to 2 bases, leaving 6 bases not matched to a gene. In germline, CDR1 is LNHDA, CDR2 SQIVND (reference sequence).